The entry that follows covers one TCR beta chain sequence. The clone's antigen remains unknown. The sample originates from a study of cytomegalovirus exposure and HLA in healthy donors (dated by TCRdb to the late 2010s). A note on the overall study: An earlier analysis of approximately 600 of the donors reported more than 250 Gb of sequence data and more than 90 million unique TCR beta sequences from roughly 200 million T cells. The T cell repertoires of 550 to 850 subjects were profiled by immunosequencing and related to cytomegalovirus serostatus. A separate validation cohort of roughly 130 different subjects was used in addition to the roughly 700-subject first cohort. A later analysis re-examined previously published TCR beta repertoires from about 670 donors and added high-resolution HLA genotyping to investigate patterns of TCR occurrence. The number of typed donors differed by locus: 629-630 for A, B, C, DRB1 and DQB1; 522 for DQA1; approximately 600 for DPA1; and around 470 for DPB1. In an earlier analysis of roughly 580 of the donors, high-throughput TCR beta sequencing was used to judge whether each TCR beta V gene segment behaved as functional or pseudogenic. Of the approximately 400 genotyped donors, 81% were placed in the genetic ancestry cluster associated with self-reported Caucasian donors. Among a few hundred genotyped donors of the cohort, an average of roughly 240,000 unique TCR beta nucleotide sequences were sequenced per donor, roughly 18% of them non-productive. The study was designed to test whether signatures of past pathogen exposure could be identified by cataloging public T cell receptors. The study combined high-throughput TCR immunosequencing, statistical association of individual TCRs with disease status, and machine learning to predict cytomegalovirus infection status. Donor age, sex, ethnicity and CMV serostatus were compiled together with the repertoire data. All discovery cohort repertoires had been generated using a single sequencing platform. About five DR-DQ haplotypes were treated as single units for association and clustering because of strong linkage in the cohort. Approximately 310 gigabases of sequencing data and roughly 90 million unique TCR sequences were included in an early release covering under 650 HLA-typed donors. The later analysis used no new phenotypic data to find candidate immune exposures, relying instead on TCR beta sequences and their occurrence across donors. In a later genetic analysis, genome-wide SNP genotypes for 398 of the 666 donors were used, and that subset was treated as a discovery cohort. Both class I and class II loci were covered by HLA typing, at four-digit resolution. What the study reported, not specific to this receptor: In a later analysis, most CMV-associated TCR beta chains were found to appear HLA-restricted, with HLA associations seemingly driven largely by CMV exposure. Because counts were too low, about 15 rarely observed V segments, including chromosome 9 orphons, were left out of the earlier analysis of roughly 600 of the donors. Because HLA typing was unavailable for some donors at each locus, only the typed subset was used in association tests. In vitro tests confirmed that three of the cytomegalovirus-associated TCR beta chains recognize cytomegalovirus antigens. Assigning TCR associations to individual alleles was difficult when HLA alleles, especially DR and DQ, strongly co-occurred. A further reported finding was that TCR beta sequences accurately predicted the HLA-A and HLA-B alleles for most subjects in the first cohort. Broadly in line with IMGT annotations, most TCR beta V segments showed up in productive rearrangements about 87% or about 30% of the time in an earlier analysis of a few hundred of the donors. Presence/absence analyses assumed roughly uniform sequencing depth across donors, an assumption that may not hold. In a later analysis, some 18,000 TCR beta sequences were associated with specific HLA alleles at a false discovery rate of 0.05. Correlated functional status among segregating V segments might reflect linkage disequilibrium, but an unknown experimental factor could not be ruled out. A later genetic analysis reported fewer N-insertions in productive TCRs among donors in an Asian-associated ancestry cluster than the approximately 700-donor mean. For the cohort, immune exposure information was limited to CMV serostatus. An association between a missense DCLRE1C variant and V-gene and J-gene trimming of TCR beta chains was found in a later genetic analysis and replicated in an independent cohort. The authors suggested that the approach could potentially be extended to other disease states and immunological phenotypes. In a later analysis, the rate of TCR association differed among HLA loci, with DRB1 alleles having the most associated TCRs and HLA-C alleles having the fewest. The classifier was reported to diagnose cytomegalovirus status with high specificity and sensitivity in both the original cohort and the validation cohort. In a later analysis, HLA-associated TCR beta chains were found to be more clonally expanded and to have lower generation probabilities than equally common non-associated chains. A later analysis reported that several top co-occurrence clusters appeared linked to parvovirus B19, influenza, CMV and Epstein-Barr virus. The sequencing pipeline was judged likely to have produced a cluster of highly shared sequence variants as a technical artifact. Only TCR beta chains were sequenced in this cohort, and the absence of alpha or paired-chain data limited detectable features. While some public TCRs were present in many individuals, most TCR sequences turned up only very rarely across donors. The study gave a list of about 160 TCR beta chains associated with cytomegalovirus.

Library construction relied on the immunoSEQ multiplex PCR assay. The multiplex PCR relied on a mix of 60 forward primers for TCR Vbeta segments and 13 reverse primers for TCR Jbeta segments. Amplification of the CDR3 region of rearranged TCR beta genes was performed with a multiplex PCR assay on genomic DNA. Amplified TCR beta libraries were sequenced as 87-base-pair reads on the Illumina HiSeq System. Processing in the source paper ran as follows. Across the roughly 600 repertoires, a later analysis counted roughly 84 million unique TCR beta chains, around 10 million of which were shared by at least two donors. Raw reads were error-corrected and collapsed into unique sequences with a nearest-neighbor algorithm that merged closely related sequences to remove PCR and sequencing errors. Alignment of CDR3 sequences to IMGT reference sequences was used to assign V, D and J gene segments. For a sequence to be retained, a match of at least six nucleotides was required to both a V gene segment and a J gene segment. Rearrangements were called productive when the CDR3 lacked stop codons and stayed in frame with V and J; all others were non-productive. Following IMGT convention, CDR3 was defined as the stretch from the second conserved V-encoded cysteine up to the conserved J-encoded phenylalanine. In an earlier analysis of more than 550 of the donors, sequences lacking an unambiguous match to a single V gene segment were excluded. An earlier analysis of fewer than 750 of the donors called V segments functional above 56.7% productive rearrangements and segregating when the between-donor standard deviation exceeded 5%. To diagnose cytomegalovirus status from the catalog of TCR beta chain sequences, a statistical classification framework was built. In a later analysis, TCR nucleotide sequences were compared against IMGT/GENE-DB human TR gene sequences so that V and J genes could be assigned. Using the TCRdist pipeline, a later analysis assigned CDR3 sequences along with most-parsimonious VDJ recombination scenarios. A later analysis defined each TCR beta chain by its CDR3 amino acid sequence plus V-gene family, and excluded reads lacking a unique V-gene family. To address suspected cross-contamination and a sequencing artifact, a later analysis removed a few hundred highly shared, low-generation-probability nucleotide sequences. In a later analysis, a clonal expansion index was calculated for each public chain from normalized within-repertoire ranks of inferred template counts. A later analysis computed generation probabilities with a VDJ recombination model fitted to out-of-frame rearrangements, and checked the results against IGoR. In a later analysis, hypergeometric tests were used to score TCR-TCR, TCR-HLA and TCR-CMV co-occurrence, with a repertoire-size bias correction applied to TCR pairs. False discovery rates were estimated in a later analysis by permuting HLA or CMV assignments 20 times. In a later analysis, co-occurring TCRs were grouped using DBSCAN, with TCRdist sequence similarity added in when clustering inside HLA-allele-positive subsets. Repertoires with fewer than 30,000 or more than 120,000 public chains were left out of co-occurrence clustering, as were roughly five repertoires with anomalous nucleotide sharing. TCRdb carries this immuneACCESS record with in-frame sequences only. Its versions omit some clonotypes, under half of them owing to an unresolved V gene in the studies checked, with the rest unexplained. The V and J calls and clone size are taken from that table; D and trimming were inferred from the DNA. This sample's table has entries for roughly 36,000 clones. 3% to 4% of the sample goes to the ten largest clones.

In total, 666 healthy bone marrow donors made up the cohort. Cohort members were all nominally healthy when sampled, although unrecorded immune exposures were likely present. The donor tested CMV seropositive and was one of the 289 seropositive cohort members. A peripheral blood sample was provided by each donor, and peripheral blood mononuclear cells were used for TCR beta sequencing. The Qiagen DNeasy Blood Extraction Kit was used to extract genomic DNA from the blood cell samples. Sequenced sample: PBMCs. This TCR came from a woman aged 25 to 39 in good health and CMV-seropositive.

CDR3 reads: CASSLAQGIQETQYF. DNA sequence: TGTGCCAGCAGCTTAGCTCAGGGGATCCAAGAGACCCAGTACTTC. The chain joins TRBV7-6 to TRBJ2-5; the D segment could be TRBD1, given 6 matching bases. V is clipped by 0 bases and J by 1 base, and the sequence between their germline boundaries is 9 bases long. The CDR3 holds 15 amino acids from the cysteine to the phenylalanine. Only the CDR3 DNA stays, 45 bases, in frame from base 1. Per the germline V gene, SGHVS is the CDR1 and FNYEAQ is the CDR2.